These 28 T cell receptor beta chains were sequenced from one sample in a study of vaccination effects on CD4 cells after COVID-19. ViraFEST assay sequencing came after antigen-specific CD4+ T cells were expanded with viral peptide pools. On day 10 of culture, CD4+ T cells were separated out. Two-dose vaccination with either BNT162b2 or mRNA-1273 was given to the participants. These receptors have no known antigen. The protocol was immunoSEQ multiplex PCR, while the TCRdb copy is restricted to in-frame clones and leaves out a portion. The data show over 80,000 clones, around 74% seen once. The sample here was CD4+ T cells from PBMCs cultured with HCoV-OC43 spike peptides, taken after COVID-19 vaccination. Subset noted: HCoV-OC43 spike overlapping peptide pool stimulation. These receptors all stem from a human donor who received a COVID-19 vaccine.

The chain has TRBV6-2 or TRBV6-3 and TRBJ2-7; 9 bases map to TRBD2. Losses at the gene ends were 5 bases for V and 0 bases for J; bases not matched to a gene: 2. This CDR3 contains 14 residues. CDR1 MNHEY and CDR2 SVGEGT come from the germline V gene. CDR3 in amino acids: CASSLAGSSYEQYV. CDR3 in DNA: TGTGCCAGCAGTCTAGCGGGGAGCTCCTACGAGCAGTACGTC.

This clone occurred a few times. V gene TRBV7-2 combines with J gene TRBJ1-5; no reliable D call. CDR3 length: 14 amino acids. Germline CDR1 and CDR2: SGHTA and FQGNSA. The ends were cut back, 5 bases at V and 5 bases at J, with 13 bases in the middle. The chain's CDR3 is CASSAYFQDQPQHF. CDR3 in DNA: TGTGCCAGCAGCGCCTACTTTCAAGATCAGCCCCAGCATTTT.

V gene TRBV7-3 combines with J gene TRBJ2-1; 12 nucleotides agree with TRBD1. CDR3 length: 15 amino acids. The germline CDR1 and CDR2 sequences are SGHTA and FQGTGA. Germline trimming cut 2 bases from V and 9 bases from J; bases unmatched to any gene: 5. The CDR3 loop is CASSLGGTGGTEQFF. Here the CDR3 DNA reads TGTGCCAGCAGCTTAGGCGGGACAGGGGGCACTGAGCAGTTCTTC.

V and J are TRBV18 and TRBJ1-1; D is possibly TRBD1 (6 bases). Germline CDR1 reads KGHSH; CDR2 reads LQKENI. The V gene lost 3 bases and the J gene lost 1 base, with 18 bases spanning the gap. The CDR3 totals 17 residues. The CDR3: CASSPLQGGRKNTEAFF. The CDR3 DNA sequence: TGTGCCAGCTCACCGTTACAGGGAGGTCGAAAGAACACTGAAGCTTTCTTT.

The chain carries TRBV7-2 and TRBJ1-2, with a possible D match to TRBD1 (6 bases). This CDR3 spans 16 amino acids. V was shortened by 1 base and J by 4 bases, with 16 bases between the two germline ends. Per germline, CDR1 SGHTA and CDR2 FQGNSA. The CDR3 bases are TGTGCCAGCAGCTTAGTAGGGTCAGGGGCGTTCTATGGCTACACCTTC. Amino acid sequence: CASSLVGSGAFYGYTF.

The J gene is TRBJ1-2, the V gene TRBV6-5; no definite D call. Trimming left V 6 bases short and J 4 bases short, with 6 bases between. This CDR3 spans 11 amino acids. Germline V lookup: CDR1 MNHEY, CDR2 SVGAGI. The CDR3 nucleotides read TGTGCCAGCAGGACCGCCTATGGCTACACCTTC. It translates to CASRTAYGYTF.

Written as DNA, the CDR3 is TGTGCCAGCAGCTACGACAGAGTGCAAGAGACCCAGTACTTC. Translated, it gives CASSYDRVQETQYF. The V and J genes are TRBV5-4 and TRBJ2-5, with D perhaps matching TRBD1 (5 bases). V lost 3 bases to trimming and J lost 2 bases, with 11 bases between them. The germline gives CDR1 SGHNT, CDR2 YYREEE (reference sequence). This CDR3 has 14 amino acids.

The chain is built from TRBV5-1 and TRBJ2-5, with D perhaps matching TRBD1 (6 bases). The CDR3 has 15 residues. The V gene lost 4 bases and the J gene lost 4 bases, with 17 bases spanning the gap. CDR1 is SGHRS and CDR2 is YFSETQ in the germline V gene. CDR3 sequence: CASSPDSGVIETQYF. As DNA, the CDR3 is TGCGCCAGCAGCCCGGACAGTGGCGTGATAGAGACCCAGTACTTC. Full variable domain (missing parts from reference TRBV5-1 and TRBJ2-5): KAGVTQTPRYLIKTRGQQVTLSCSPISGHRSVSWYQQTPGQGLQFLFEYFSETQRNKGNFPGRFSGRQFSNSRSEMNVSTLELGDSALYLCASSPDSGVIETQYFGPGTRLLVL.

This clone was counted between two and nine times. The V call is TRBV19, the J call TRBJ2-2, with 7 bases lining up with TRBD1. The V gene's germline CDR1 is LNHDA and CDR2 SQIVND (reference sequence). The CDR3 loop spans 15 amino acids. J lost 5 bases, V lost 3 bases, and 6 bases had no gene match. The CDR3 sequence is CASSIRQGATGELFF. CDR3 coding DNA: TGTGCCAGTAGTATCCGACAGGGAGCGACCGGGGAGCTGTTTTTT.

The V gene is TRBV10-1, the J gene TRBJ2-3; 8 bases agree with TRBD2. Germline V gene lookup returns CDR1 WNHNN and CDR2 SYGVQD (reference sequence). The CDR3 extends over 16 amino acids. J lost 0 bases, V lost 0 bases, and 2 bases had no gene match. CDR3 sequence (DNA): TGCGCCAGCAGTGAGTCACGGGGGGGAAGCACAGATACGCAGTATTTT. The encoded protein is CASSESRGGSTDTQYF.

The J gene is TRBJ2-2, the V gene TRBV21-1; the tabulated D call, TRBD1, remains unverified against the DNA. TRBV21-1 is tagged as a pseudogene. This CDR3 contains 17 residues. CDR3 sequence: CASSKSGQGANTGELFF. CDR3 bases: TGTGCCAGCAGCAAATCGGGACAGGGGGCTAACACCGGGGAGCTGTTTTTT.

The chain couples TRBV7-8 to TRBJ1-6; D is perhaps TRBD1 (5 bases). This CDR3 region has 14 residues. V lost 1 base and J 7 bases, leaving 8 bases between the germline ends. CDR1 is SGHVS and CDR2 is FQNEAQ in the germline V gene. DNA of the CDR3: TGTGCCAGCAGCTTAGTAGCAGGGAATTCACCCCTCCACTTT. This codes for CASSLVAGNSPLHF.

V gene TRBV5-1 combines with J gene TRBJ2-3; a possible D gene is TRBD1 (5 bases). The CDR3 covers 14 residues. V gave up 0 bases and J gave up 6 bases, with 11 bases separating them. Germline values: CDR1 SGHRS, CDR2 YFSETQ. The CDR3 loop is CASSLGQSFDTQYF. The CDR3 DNA is TGCGCCAGCAGCTTGGGACAGTCATTTGATACGCAGTATTTT.

The CDR3 bases are TGTGCTAGTGGAACGCGTCTTGGGCGTAACACTGAAGCTTTCTTT. Protein sequence: CASGTRLGRNTEAFF. This rearrangement joins TRBV12-5 to TRBJ1-1, with D unresolved. The CDR3 totals 15 residues. Trimming left V 6 bases short and J 2 bases short, with 16 bases between. Per germline, CDR1 LGHNT and CDR2 FRNRAP.

This chain connects TRBV30 to TRBJ2-2; D not resolved. V lost 0 bases and J lost 2, with 10 bases in between. CDR1 and CDR2 (germline): GTSNPN, SVGIG (reference sequence). This CDR3 has 15 residues. CDR3 residues: CAWSVRNRNTGELFF. The DNA for the CDR3 is TGTGCCTGGAGTGTACGGAACAGAAACACCGGGGAGCTGTTTTTT.

This chain joins TRBV10-1 and TRBJ2-5; perhaps TRBD2 as D (5 bases). This CDR3 has 14 amino acids. V was pared by 1 base and J by 3 bases, with 9 bases between. Germline CDR1 reads WNHNN; CDR2 reads SYGVQD (reference sequence). The CDR3 spells CASSEFGSEETQYF. Written as DNA, the CDR3 is TGCGCCAGCAGTGAGTTTGGTAGCGAAGAGACCCAGTACTTC.

The V gene is TRBV5-5, the J gene TRBJ1-1; D might be TRBD1 (5 bases). This CDR3 region has 15 residues. Germline loops: CDR1 SGHKS, CDR2 YYEKEE (reference sequence). V was trimmed by 0 bases and J by 1 base, leaving 10 bases between them. This chain's CDR3 is CASSLDPGRNTEAFF. For the CDR3, the DNA is TGTGCCAGCAGCTTGGATCCGGGGCGGAACACTGAAGCTTTCTTT.

This rearrangement joins TRBV7-2 to TRBJ1-5; D call uncertain. The ends were cut back, 3 bases at V and 4 bases at J, with 10 bases in the middle. The CDR3 covers 14 residues. The germline gives CDR1 SGHTA, CDR2 FQGNSA. CDR3 coding DNA: TGTGCCAGCAGCTTTGCAACCCGGAATCAGCCCCAGCATTTT. Encoded protein: CASSFATRNQPQHF.

The rearrangement uses TRBV5-1 and TRBJ2-5, with 10 bases that match TRBD1. The V and J ends lost 5 bases and 2 bases, in that order; junction bases with no gene match: 6. The V gene's germline CDR1 is SGHRS and CDR2 YFSETQ. The CDR3 length is 15 residues. In DNA form, the CDR3 reads TGCGCCAGCAGTTCGACAGGGGGCTATCAAGAGACCCAGTACTTC. This gives the protein CASSSTGGYQETQYF.

The chain couples TRBV19 to TRBJ2-4, with D maybe TRBD1 (6 bases). The CDR3 is 15 residues long. Germline V gives CDR1 LNHDA, CDR2 SQIVND (reference sequence). V was shortened by 7 bases and J by 3 bases, with 16 bases between the two germline ends. The CDR3 protein is CASNGGPVDKNIQYF. The DNA of the CDR3 is TGTGCCAGTAATGGGGGCCCGGTGGACAAAAACATTCAGTACTTC.

The chain employs TRBV5-1 and TRBJ2-1, with TRBD1 identical over 8 bases. The V gene end was trimmed by 2 bases and the J gene end by 10 bases; junction bases not matched to a gene: 8. The germline gives CDR1 SGHRS, CDR2 YFSETQ. The CDR3 runs to 14 residues. CDR3 bases: TGCGCCAGCAGCTTAGGACAGGGATCGGGGGAGCAGTTCTTC. Translation: CASSLGQGSGEQFF.

The rearrangement links TRBV30 to TRBJ1-4; perhaps TRBD1 as D (5 bases). The germline gives CDR1 GTSNPN, CDR2 SVGIG (reference sequence). The CDR3 length is 13 residues. Trimming cost V 1 base and J 8 bases, with 11 bases left between them. CDR3 nucleotide sequence: TGTGCCTGGAGTGGAGGGGTGAGAGAAAAACTGTTTTTT. Translated, it gives CAWSGGVREKLFF.

J is TRBJ1-5 and V is TRBV2; the D is unclear. The CDR3 loop spans 13 amino acids. CDR1 is SNHLY and CDR2 is FYNNEI in the germline V gene. Trimming stripped 6 bases from V and 5 bases from J, with 11 bases between. The CDR3 DNA reads as TGTGCCAGCAGCGTTACAAGGGATCAGCCCCAGCATTTT. This encodes CASSVTRDQPQHF.

The V and J genes are TRBV19 and TRBJ2-7; tentative D call: TRBD1 (5 bases). The V end was cut by 3 bases, the J end by 3 bases, with 9 bases between. The germline CDR1 and CDR2 sequences are LNHDA and SQIVND (reference sequence). The CDR3 loop spans 13 amino acids. The CDR3 loop is CASSIRQGYEQYV. The CDR3 bases are TGTGCCAGTAGTATTAGGCAGGGCTACGAGCAGTACGTC.

The rearrangement joins TRBV18 to TRBJ2-2; D perhaps matches TRBD1 (6 bases). The germline gives CDR1 KGHSH, CDR2 LQKENI. V was shortened by 5 bases and J by 5 bases, with 18 bases between the two germline ends. The CDR3 extends over 16 amino acids. The CDR3 DNA follows: TGTGCCAGCTCATCGATCCCGACAGGAGGAACCGGGGAGCTGTTTTTT. Translating it yields CASSSIPTGGTGELFF.

The chain joins TRBV5-1 to TRBJ1-2; D perhaps matches TRBD1 (6 bases). V lost 0 bases to trimming and J lost 0 bases, with 12 bases between them. The germline gives CDR1 SGHRS, CDR2 YFSETQ. The CDR3 totals 16 residues. For the CDR3, the DNA is TGCGCCAGCAGCTTGGGATCAAGGGGGTCTAACTATGGCTACACCTTC. It is translated as CASSLGSRGSNYGYTF.

The chain is built from TRBV4-1 and TRBJ2-5, with D hard to call. The CDR3 covers 15 residues. Per germline, CDR1 MGHRA and CDR2 YSYEKL. V was pared by 4 bases and J by 6 bases, with 18 bases between. In DNA form, the CDR3 reads TGCGCCAGCAGCCTGTTGGAAGGGTTCGGGCAGACCCAGTACTTC. Translating gives CASSLLEGFGQTQYF.

The rearrangement uses TRBV6-5 and TRBJ2-3, with D possibly TRBD2 on 6 matching bases. The CDR3 is 15 residues long. Looked up from germline, CDR1 is MNHEY and CDR2 is SVGAGI. The V end was cut by 8 bases, the J end by 5 bases, with 20 bases between. The CDR3 here is CASRSYLWEEDTQYF. The CDR3 DNA reads as TGTGCCAGCCGAAGTTACCTCTGGGAGGAAGATACGCAGTATTTT.